Described below is a single TCR beta chain sequence and its context. No antigen is known for it. A read error may produce the germline difference seen at one junction end. The record originates from a study of T cells in localized non-small cell lung cancer (TCRdb year 2020). Regarding the complete study: The study examined T cell repertoires in 200 to 250 patients with early-stage NSCLC and compared tumors with uninvolved tumor-adjacent lungs. Of the NSCLC patients, 120 to 150 were male and roughly 110 were female, and the mean age was approximately 66 years. The cohort consisted of 200 to 300 treatment-naive NSCLC patients whose localized lung tumors had been resected. Study-wide conclusions, independent of this receptor: Of the top 100 tumor clones, a median of around 57 were detected in paired uninvolved adjacent lung; around 27 were also among that lung's top 100. Uninvolved tumor-adjacent lung showed the highest T cell clonality, higher than tumor, which suggests more focused antigenic responses in the uninvolved tumor-adjacent lung. Because multi-region tumor sequencing was not performed, intratumor heterogeneity could not be ruled out. Because of the exploratory design, TCR variables were selected using unadjusted p-values without false-discovery rate correction. Higher blood T cell density associated with longer overall survival, while higher adjacent-lung clonality associated with shorter survival.

Including the terminal cysteine and phenylalanine, the CDR3 comprises 14 residues. Solely the CDR3 DNA is kept, with 42 bases framed from the first base. The CDR1 and CDR2 encoded by the germline V gene (reference sequence) are SSHAT and FNYEAQ. At diagnosis, tumor, uninvolved tumor-adjacent lung and peripheral blood were collected and then preserved as a mix of FFPE and fresh-frozen material. For TCR repertoire profiling, the blood samples were analyzed as peripheral blood mononuclear cells. The immunoSEQ Assay was used to sequence TCR beta CDR3 regions from DNA. The source study handled its data this way. To compute T cell density, TCR beta template counts were normalized to usable DNA, which was estimated by amplifying housekeeping genes. Richness was estimated with the preseqR package, extrapolating to 400,000 templates for PBMC samples and 120,000 templates for tissue samples. Clonality was taken to be one minus Pielou's evenness. To identify tissue-enriched TCRs, differential abundance testing was run on productive amino-acid clonotypes with a minimum total count of 5 and an alpha of 0.1. Repertoire overlap between compartments was quantified with the Jaccard Index and Morisita Overlap Index. GLIPH clustered TCR beta CDR3s with public tetramer-defined viral CDR3s; viral motifs required at least three viral sequences plus V-gene enrichment. Imported from immuneACCESS, the table was reduced by TCRdb to in-frame sequences with V and J called. These copies leave out some clones; in studies compared against another copy, an unresolved V gene accounts for under half, and the cause of the remainder is not known. That table gives V, J and clone size, and the DNA gave D and trimming. The sample table lists tens of thousands of clones, approximately 92% of them with a count of one. The top ten constitute around 6.9% of the sample.

In this chain, TRBV7-7 is recombined with TRBJ1-1, with TRBD1 as a weak D call on 5 bases. The source material was peripheral blood, sampled before any cancer treatment. The sequence was collected from an older female donor with stage I lung adenocarcinoma. DNA sequence: TGTGCTAGCAGCTTAGGACCAAGGGGCACTGAAGCTTTCTTT. Its protein reads: CASSLGPRGTEAFF.